Sequencing of this TCR beta chain was carried out in a study of T cell changes during pregnancy in multiple sclerosis. Sequencing was performed with immunoSEQ multiplex PCR; in TCRdb, only in-frame clones are kept and a portion is missing. The top ten hold 6% to 7.5% of the sample, which has 35,000 to 40,000 clones, 70% to 90% seen once. The CDR3 spans 13 residues. Germline CDR1 reads GTSNPN; CDR2 reads SVGIG (reference sequence). J gave up 3 bases and V 7 bases, and 8 bases lay outside the gene matches. The clonotype comes from a female donor with multiple sclerosis, enrolled in a pregnancy study. The rearrangement joins TRBV30 to TRBJ1-2; TRBD1 agrees at 7 bases. Specimen: CD8+ T cells from peripheral blood mononuclear cells, collected in the third trimester of pregnancy. The CDR3 region is CAFGDSRDYGYTF. The CDR3, as DNA: TGTGCCTTTGGGGACAGTCGGGACTATGGCTACACCTTC. Full variable domain (rest looked up from reference TRBV30 and TRBJ1-2): SQTIHQWPATLVQPVGSPLSLECTVEGTSNPNLYWYRQAAGRGLQLLFYSVGIGQISSEVPQNLSASRPQDRQFILSSKKLLLSDSGFYLCAFGDSRDYGYTFGSGTRLTVV.